This TCR beta chain appears in the sequencing data of a study of T cells in Graves' hyperthyroidism and ophthalmopathy. This clonotype was seen ten or more times. This CDR3 comprises 14 residues. V lost 2 bases and J lost 3; bases outside the gene matches: 1. Germline V gives CDR1 SGHRS, CDR2 YFSETQ. The TCR beta CDR3 regions underwent amplification using RNA transcripts as the source. First-round RT-PCR of the TCR CDR3 relied on the HTBI primer set. Via MiXCR, TCRdb re-called the multiplex PCR reads, giving one row per CDR3 protein. The table lists around 600,000 distinct CDR3 sequences, approximately 15% of them singletons.

The sample comprised blood. The rearrangement joins TRBV5-1 to TRBJ2-3; 9 nucleotides line up with TRBD1. The TCR comes from a woman aged 18-29 years with Graves' ophthalmopathy. Here the CDR3 DNA reads TGCGCCAGCAGCTTCGGGACAGGGACAGATACGCAGTATTTT. Protein product: CASSFGTGTDTQYF.